These 7 T cell receptor beta chains originate from one sample sequenced in a study of tumor-infiltrating lymphocytes in oesophageal squamous cell carcinoma. TCRdb used MiXCR to reprocess the PCR reads, holding one entry per CDR3 protein. The sample contains approximately 12,000 distinct CDR3 sequences, around 50% of which appear only once. Sample: esophageal tumor tissue. The receptors derive from a male donor with esophageal squamous cell carcinoma.

This chain joins TRBV6-6 and TRBJ2-2, with D maybe TRBD2 (5 bases). The CDR3 runs 16 residues. The ends were cut back, 5 bases at V and 6 bases at J, with 19 bases in the middle. CDR1 MNHNY and CDR2 SVGAGI come from the germline V gene (reference sequence). The CDR3 DNA follows: TGTGCCAGCAGTGTTGAGGGTACTAATTCTGCCGGGGAGCTGTTTTTT. Translating it yields CASSVEGTNSAGELFF.

The genes are TRBV11-2 and TRBJ2-3; perhaps TRBD1 as D (6 bases). Between the trimmed V and J ends, which lost 5 bases and 7 bases, there was a span of 10 bases. CDR1 is SGHAT, CDR2 FQNNGV, per germline. The length of the CDR3 is 12 residues. The CDR3 sequence: CASSLDSYTQYF. Here the CDR3 DNA reads TGTGCCAGCAGCCTGGACAGCTATACGCAGTATTTT.

The rearrangement links TRBV7-6 to TRBJ1-1; possibly TRBD1 for D (6 bases). V lost 5 bases, J lost 0 bases, and 7 bases lay in between. Germline CDR1 and CDR2: SGHVS and FNYEAQ. The CDR3 covers 13 residues. The CDR3 region is CASSRQVNTEAFF. For the CDR3, the DNA is TGTGCCAGCAGCCGACAGGTGAACACTGAAGCTTTCTTT. The full variable domain, completed using reference TRBV7-6 and TRBJ1-1, is GAGVSQSPRYKVTKRGQDVALRCDPISGHVSLYWYRQALGQGPEFLTYFNYEAQQDKSGLPNDRFSAERPEGSISTLTIQRTEQRDSAMYRCASSRQVNTEAFFGQGTRLTVV.

This clonotype was detected a few times. The chain uses TRBV2 and TRBJ2-5; TRBD1 aligns across 7 bases. The end of the DNA aligns better with TRBJ2-1, so the J call may be wrong. CDR3 length equals 13 residues. Germline V gene data show CDR1 as SNHLY and CDR2 as FYNNEI. CDR3 DNA: TGTGCCAGCAGGCGACAGGGTAACAATGAGCAGTTCTTC. It yields the protein CASRRQGNNEQFF.

This clonotype is classed as medium-sized. V and J are TRBV6-1 and TRBJ2-4, with D possibly matching TRBD1 (7 bases). The V end was cut by 7 bases, the J end by 1 base, with 17 bases between. This CDR3 has 16 residues. Germline CDR1 and CDR2: MNHNS and SASEGT. In DNA, the CDR3 is TGTGCCAGCACCTACACAGGGGAGGTGGCCAAAAACATTCAGTACTTC. Translation gives CASTYTGEVAKNIQYF.

This rearrangement joins TRBV7-2 to TRBJ2-1; 10 bases fit TRBD2. This CDR3 has 19 amino acids. With V trimmed by 5 bases and J by 1 base, 14 bases remained unmatched. Germline values: CDR1 SGHTA, CDR2 FQGNSA. The CDR3 protein is CASSHPRSSGSDSYNEQFF. CDR3 in DNA: TGTGCCAGCAGCCATCCCCGTTCTAGCGGGAGTGATTCCTACAATGAGCAGTTCTTC.

V gene TRBV7-2 combines with J gene TRBJ2-5, with 13 bases lining up with TRBD2. Matching the DNA end better, TRBJ2-1 makes the J call doubtful. The CDR3 has 16 amino acids. Germline V gene lookup returns CDR1 SGHTA and CDR2 FQGNSA. The CDR3 coding sequence is TGTGCCAGCAGCCTAAGGACTAGCGGGGGTAGGGATGAGCAGTTCTTC. It is translated as CASSLRTSGGRDEQFF.